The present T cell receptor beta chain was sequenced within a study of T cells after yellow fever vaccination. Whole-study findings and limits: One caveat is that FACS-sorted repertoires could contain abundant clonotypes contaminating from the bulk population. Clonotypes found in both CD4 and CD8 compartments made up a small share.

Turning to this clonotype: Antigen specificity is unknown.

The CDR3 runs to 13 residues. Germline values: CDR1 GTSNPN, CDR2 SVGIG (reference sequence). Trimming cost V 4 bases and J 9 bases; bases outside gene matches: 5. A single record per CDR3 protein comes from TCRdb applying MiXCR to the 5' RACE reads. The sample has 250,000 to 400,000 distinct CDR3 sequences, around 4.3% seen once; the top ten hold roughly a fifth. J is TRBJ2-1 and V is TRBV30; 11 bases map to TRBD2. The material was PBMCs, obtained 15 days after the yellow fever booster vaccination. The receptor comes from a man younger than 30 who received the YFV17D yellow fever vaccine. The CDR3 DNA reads TGTGCCTGGAATAGCGGGGGGGCGGCTGAGCAGTTCTTC. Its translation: CAWNSGGAAEQFF.